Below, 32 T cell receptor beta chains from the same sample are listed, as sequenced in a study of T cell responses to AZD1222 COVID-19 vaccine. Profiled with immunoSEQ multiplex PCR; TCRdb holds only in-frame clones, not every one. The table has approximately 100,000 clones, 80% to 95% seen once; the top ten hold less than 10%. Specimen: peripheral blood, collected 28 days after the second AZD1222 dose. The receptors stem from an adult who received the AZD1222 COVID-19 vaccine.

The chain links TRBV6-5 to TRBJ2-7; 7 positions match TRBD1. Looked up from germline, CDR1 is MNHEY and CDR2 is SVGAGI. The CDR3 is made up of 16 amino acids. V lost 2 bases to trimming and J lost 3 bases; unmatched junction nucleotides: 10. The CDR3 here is CASSYPVQTGIYEQYF. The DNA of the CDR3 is TGTGCCAGCAGTTACCCAGTGCAGACAGGGATCTACGAGCAGTACTTC.

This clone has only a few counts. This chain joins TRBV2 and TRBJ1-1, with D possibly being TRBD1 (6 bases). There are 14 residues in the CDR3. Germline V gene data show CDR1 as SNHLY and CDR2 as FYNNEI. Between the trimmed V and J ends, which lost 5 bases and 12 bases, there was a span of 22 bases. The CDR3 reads CASSKGLAGVPSFF. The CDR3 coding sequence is TGTGCCAGCAGTAAGGGTTTGGCAGGGGTTCCCTCTTTCTTT.

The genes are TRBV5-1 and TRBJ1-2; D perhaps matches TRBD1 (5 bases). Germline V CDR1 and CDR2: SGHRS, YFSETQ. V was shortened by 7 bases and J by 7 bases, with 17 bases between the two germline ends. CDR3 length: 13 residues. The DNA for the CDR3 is TGCGCCAGCGCCCCCTTCGGGGGTTCTGGCTACACCTTC. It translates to CASAPFGGSGYTF.

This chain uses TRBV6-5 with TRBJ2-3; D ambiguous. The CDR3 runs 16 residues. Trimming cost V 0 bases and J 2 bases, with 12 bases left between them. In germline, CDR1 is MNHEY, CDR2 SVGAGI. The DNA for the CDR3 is TGTGCCAGCAGTTACTCCCCGAGTCTGAACACAGATACGCAGTATTTT. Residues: CASSYSPSLNTDTQYF.

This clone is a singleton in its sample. The CDR3 spells CASSLSRSYNSPLHF. The CDR3 DNA is TGTGCCAGCAGTTTATCCCGCTCCTATAATTCACCCCTCCACTTT. The chain combines TRBV27 with TRBJ1-6; D unclear. Trimming cost V 0 bases and J 0 bases, with 3 bases left between them. The CDR3 spans 15 residues. Germline V gives CDR1 MNHEY, CDR2 SMNVEV (reference sequence).

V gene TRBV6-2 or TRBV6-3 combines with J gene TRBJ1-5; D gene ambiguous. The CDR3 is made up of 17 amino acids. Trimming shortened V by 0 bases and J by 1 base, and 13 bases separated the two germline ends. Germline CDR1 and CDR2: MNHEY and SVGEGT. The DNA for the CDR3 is TGTGCCAGCAGTTACTCGTGGGCCCGGATGAGCAATCAGCCCCAGCATTTT. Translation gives CASSYSWARMSNQPQHF.

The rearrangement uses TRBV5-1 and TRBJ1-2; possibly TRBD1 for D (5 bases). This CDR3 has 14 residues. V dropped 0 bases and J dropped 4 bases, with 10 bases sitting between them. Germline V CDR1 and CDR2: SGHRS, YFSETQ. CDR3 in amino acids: CASSLGGRFYGYTF. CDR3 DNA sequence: TGCGCCAGCAGCTTGGGGGGCAGGTTCTATGGCTACACCTTC.

The CDR3 reads CASSPGTSGGATTGELFF. The CDR3 DNA sequence: TGTGCCAGCAGCCCCGGGACTAGCGGGGGGGCCACCACCGGGGAGCTGTTTTTT. The chain uses TRBV9 and TRBJ2-2; 16 bases are a match to TRBD2. Germline V gene data show CDR1 as SGDLS and CDR2 as YYNGEE. The CDR3 contains 18 residues. Trimming cost V 4 bases and J 4 bases; bases outside gene matches: 7.

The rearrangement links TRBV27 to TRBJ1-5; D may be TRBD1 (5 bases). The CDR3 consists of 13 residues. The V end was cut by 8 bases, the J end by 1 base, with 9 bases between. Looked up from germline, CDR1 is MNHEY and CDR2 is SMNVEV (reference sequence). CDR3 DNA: TGTGCCAGCGGGGGTCGGAGCAATCAGCCCCAGCATTTT. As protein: CASGGRSNQPQHF.

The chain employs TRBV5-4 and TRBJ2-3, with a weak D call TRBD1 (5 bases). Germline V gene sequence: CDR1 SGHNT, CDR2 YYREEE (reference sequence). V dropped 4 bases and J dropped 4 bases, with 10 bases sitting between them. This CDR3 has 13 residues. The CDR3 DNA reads TGTGCCAGCAGCATACCAGGGTCAGATACGCAGTATTTT. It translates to CASSIPGSDTQYF. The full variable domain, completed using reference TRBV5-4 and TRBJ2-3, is ETGVTQSPTHLIKTRGQQVTLRCSSQSGHNTVSWYQQALGQGPQFIFQYYREEENGRGNFPPRFSGLQFPNYSSELNVNALELDDSALYLCASSIPGSDTQYFGPGTRLTVL.

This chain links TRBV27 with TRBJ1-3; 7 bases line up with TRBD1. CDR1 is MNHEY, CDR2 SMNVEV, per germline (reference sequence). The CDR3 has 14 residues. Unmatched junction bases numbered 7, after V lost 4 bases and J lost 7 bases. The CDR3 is CASSSDRSWNTIYF. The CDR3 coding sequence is TGTGCCAGCAGTTCGGACAGGTCATGGAACACCATATATTTT.

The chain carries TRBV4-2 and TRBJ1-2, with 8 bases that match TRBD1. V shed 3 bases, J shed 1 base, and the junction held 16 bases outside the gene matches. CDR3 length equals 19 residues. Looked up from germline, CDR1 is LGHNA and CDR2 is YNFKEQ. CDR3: CASSQGDRGLLLFNYGYTF. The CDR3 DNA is TGTGCCAGCAGCCAGGGAGACAGGGGCCTTCTACTATTTAACTATGGCTACACCTTC.

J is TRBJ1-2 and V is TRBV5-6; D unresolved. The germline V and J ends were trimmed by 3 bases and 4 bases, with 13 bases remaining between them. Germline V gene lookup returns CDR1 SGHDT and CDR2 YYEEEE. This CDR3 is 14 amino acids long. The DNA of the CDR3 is TGTGCCAGCAGCTCGGTGGGGATCGGCTATGGCTACACCTTC. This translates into CASSSVGIGYGYTF.

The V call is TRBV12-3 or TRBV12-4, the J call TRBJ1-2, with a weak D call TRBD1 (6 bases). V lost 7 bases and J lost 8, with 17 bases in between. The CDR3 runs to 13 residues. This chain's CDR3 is CASTRGGSPGYTF. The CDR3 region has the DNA TGTGCCAGCACCCGGGGGGGCAGTCCGGGCTACACCTTC.

The CDR3 DNA reads as TGTGCCAGCAGTACCGTCCGGACAGGGAACTATGGCTACACCTTC. Its protein product is CASSTVRTGNYGYTF. The rearrangement links TRBV6-5 to TRBJ1-2, with 8 bases lining up with TRBD1. Germline CDR1 reads MNHEY; CDR2 reads SVGAGI. The V segment lost 5 bases and the J segment 2 bases; nucleotides outside the gene matches: 7. This CDR3 spans 15 amino acids.

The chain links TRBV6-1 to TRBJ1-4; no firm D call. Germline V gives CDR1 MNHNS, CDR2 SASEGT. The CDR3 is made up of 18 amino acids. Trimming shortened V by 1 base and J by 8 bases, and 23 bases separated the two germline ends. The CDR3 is CASSEGLSRTYREEKLFF. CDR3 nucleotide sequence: TGTGCCAGCAGTGAAGGTCTGTCCAGGACCTATAGAGAGGAAAAACTGTTTTTT.

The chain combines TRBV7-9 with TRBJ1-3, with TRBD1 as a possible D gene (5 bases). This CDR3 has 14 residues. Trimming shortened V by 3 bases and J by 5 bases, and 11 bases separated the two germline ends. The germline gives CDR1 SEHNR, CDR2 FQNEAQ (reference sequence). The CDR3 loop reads CASSFSSGRNTIYF. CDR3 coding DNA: TGTGCCAGCAGCTTTAGTTCAGGGAGAAACACCATATATTTT.

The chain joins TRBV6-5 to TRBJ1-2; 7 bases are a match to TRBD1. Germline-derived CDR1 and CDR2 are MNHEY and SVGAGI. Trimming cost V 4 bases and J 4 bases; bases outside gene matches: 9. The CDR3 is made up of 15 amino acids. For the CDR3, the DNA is TGTGCCAGCAGTTCCTACAGGGGAAGTGGCTATGGCTACACCTTC. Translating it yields CASSSYRGSGYGYTF.

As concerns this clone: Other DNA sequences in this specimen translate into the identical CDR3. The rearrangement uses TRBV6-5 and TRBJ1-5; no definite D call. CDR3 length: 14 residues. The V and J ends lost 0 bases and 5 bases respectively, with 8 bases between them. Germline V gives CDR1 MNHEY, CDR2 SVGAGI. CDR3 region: CASSYSDGYQPQHF. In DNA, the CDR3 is TGTGCCAGCAGTTACTCGGATGGATATCAGCCCCAGCATTTT.

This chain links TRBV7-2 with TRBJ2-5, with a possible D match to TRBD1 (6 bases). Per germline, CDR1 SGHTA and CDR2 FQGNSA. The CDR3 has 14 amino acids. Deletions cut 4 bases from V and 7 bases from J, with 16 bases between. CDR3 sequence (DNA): TGTGCCAGCAGCTCCCAAGAGGGGGTTGGGACCCAGTACTTC. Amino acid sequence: CASSSQEGVGTQYF.

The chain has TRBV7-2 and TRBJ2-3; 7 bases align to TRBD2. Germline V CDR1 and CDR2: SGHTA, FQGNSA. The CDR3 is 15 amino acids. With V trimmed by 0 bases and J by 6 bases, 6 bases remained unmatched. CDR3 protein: CASSLARGVRDTQYF. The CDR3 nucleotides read TGTGCCAGCAGCTTAGCTCGGGGGGTCAGGGATACGCAGTATTTT.

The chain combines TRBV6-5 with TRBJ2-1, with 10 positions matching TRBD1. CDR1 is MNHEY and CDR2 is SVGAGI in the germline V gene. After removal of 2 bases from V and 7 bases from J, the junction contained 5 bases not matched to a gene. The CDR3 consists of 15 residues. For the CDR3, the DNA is TGTGCCAGCAGTTACGACAGGGGGCTGGAGAATGAGCAGTTCTTC. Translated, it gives CASSYDRGLENEQFF.

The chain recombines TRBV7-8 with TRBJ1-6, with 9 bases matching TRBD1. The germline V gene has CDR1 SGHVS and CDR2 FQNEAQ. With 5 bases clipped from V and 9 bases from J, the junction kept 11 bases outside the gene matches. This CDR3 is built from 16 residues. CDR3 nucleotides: TGTGCCAGCAGCGCAGCCCACAGGGGGCAAGTTTCACCCCTCCACTTT. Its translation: CASSAAHRGQVSPLHF.

The CDR3 reads CASSLGPGGSSYEQYF. The CDR3 DNA is TGTGCCAGCAGCTTGGGCCCCGGGGGGAGCTCCTACGAGCAGTACTTC. This chain links TRBV5-4 with TRBJ2-7, with 7 positions matching TRBD2. The germline gives CDR1 SGHNT, CDR2 YYREEE (reference sequence). With V trimmed by 0 bases and J by 0 bases, 6 bases remained unmatched. This CDR3 is 16 amino acids long. Full variable domain (remainder filled in from reference TRBV5-4 and TRBJ2-7): ETGVTQSPTHLIKTRGQQVTLRCSSQSGHNTVSWYQQALGQGPQFIFQYYREEENGRGNFPPRFSGLQFPNYSSELNVNALELDDSALYLCASSLGPGGSSYEQYFGPGTRLTVT.

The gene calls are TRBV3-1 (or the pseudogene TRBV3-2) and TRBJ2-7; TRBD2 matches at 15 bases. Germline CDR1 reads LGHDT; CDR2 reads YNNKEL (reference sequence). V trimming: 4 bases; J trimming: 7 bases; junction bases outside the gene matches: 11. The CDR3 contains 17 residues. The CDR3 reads CASSPQGTSGGPWEQYF. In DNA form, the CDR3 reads TGTGCCAGCAGCCCTCAGGGGACTAGCGGGGGGCCGTGGGAGCAGTACTTC.

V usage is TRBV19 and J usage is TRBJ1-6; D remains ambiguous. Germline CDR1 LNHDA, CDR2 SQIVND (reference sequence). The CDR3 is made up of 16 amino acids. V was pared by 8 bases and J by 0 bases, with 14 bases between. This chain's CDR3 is CASVDQPSSYNSPLHF. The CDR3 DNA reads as TGTGCCAGTGTTGATCAACCAAGCTCCTATAATTCACCCCTCCACTTT.

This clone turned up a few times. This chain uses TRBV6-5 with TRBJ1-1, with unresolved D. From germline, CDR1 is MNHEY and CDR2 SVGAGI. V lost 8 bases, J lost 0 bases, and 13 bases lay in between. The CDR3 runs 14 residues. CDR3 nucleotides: TGTGCCAGCCAGTTAGACCGGATGAACACTGAAGCTTTCTTT. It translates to CASQLDRMNTEAFF.

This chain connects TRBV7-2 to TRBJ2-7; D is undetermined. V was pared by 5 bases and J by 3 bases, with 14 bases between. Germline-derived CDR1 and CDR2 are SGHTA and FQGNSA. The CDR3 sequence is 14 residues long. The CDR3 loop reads CASSSRKSSYEQYF. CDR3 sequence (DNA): TGTGCCAGCAGCAGCAGAAAATCAAGCTACGAGCAGTACTTC.

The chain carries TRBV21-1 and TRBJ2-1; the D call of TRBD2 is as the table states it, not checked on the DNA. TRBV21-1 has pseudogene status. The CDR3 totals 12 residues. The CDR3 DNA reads TGTGCCAGCAGCCCCCACCCGAGTGGGCAGTTCTTC. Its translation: CASSPHPSGQFF.

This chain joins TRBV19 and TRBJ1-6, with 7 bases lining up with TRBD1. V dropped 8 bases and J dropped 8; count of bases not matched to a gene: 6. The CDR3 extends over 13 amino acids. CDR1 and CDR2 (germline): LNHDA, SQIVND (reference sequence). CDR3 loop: CASRQGVYSPLHF. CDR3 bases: TGTGCCAGTCGACAGGGCGTGTATTCACCCCTCCACTTT.

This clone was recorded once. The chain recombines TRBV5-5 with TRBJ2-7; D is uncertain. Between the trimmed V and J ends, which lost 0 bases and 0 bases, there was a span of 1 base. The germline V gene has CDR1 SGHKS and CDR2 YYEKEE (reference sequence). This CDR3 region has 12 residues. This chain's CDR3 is CASSLASYEQYF. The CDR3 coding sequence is TGTGCCAGCAGCTTGGCCTCCTACGAGCAGTACTTC.

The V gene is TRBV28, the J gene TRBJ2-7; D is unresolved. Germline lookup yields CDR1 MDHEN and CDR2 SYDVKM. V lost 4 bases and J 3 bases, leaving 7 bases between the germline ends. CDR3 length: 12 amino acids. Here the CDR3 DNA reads TGTGCCAGCAGTTCCATTAACTACGAGCAGTACTTC. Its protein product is CASSSINYEQYF.